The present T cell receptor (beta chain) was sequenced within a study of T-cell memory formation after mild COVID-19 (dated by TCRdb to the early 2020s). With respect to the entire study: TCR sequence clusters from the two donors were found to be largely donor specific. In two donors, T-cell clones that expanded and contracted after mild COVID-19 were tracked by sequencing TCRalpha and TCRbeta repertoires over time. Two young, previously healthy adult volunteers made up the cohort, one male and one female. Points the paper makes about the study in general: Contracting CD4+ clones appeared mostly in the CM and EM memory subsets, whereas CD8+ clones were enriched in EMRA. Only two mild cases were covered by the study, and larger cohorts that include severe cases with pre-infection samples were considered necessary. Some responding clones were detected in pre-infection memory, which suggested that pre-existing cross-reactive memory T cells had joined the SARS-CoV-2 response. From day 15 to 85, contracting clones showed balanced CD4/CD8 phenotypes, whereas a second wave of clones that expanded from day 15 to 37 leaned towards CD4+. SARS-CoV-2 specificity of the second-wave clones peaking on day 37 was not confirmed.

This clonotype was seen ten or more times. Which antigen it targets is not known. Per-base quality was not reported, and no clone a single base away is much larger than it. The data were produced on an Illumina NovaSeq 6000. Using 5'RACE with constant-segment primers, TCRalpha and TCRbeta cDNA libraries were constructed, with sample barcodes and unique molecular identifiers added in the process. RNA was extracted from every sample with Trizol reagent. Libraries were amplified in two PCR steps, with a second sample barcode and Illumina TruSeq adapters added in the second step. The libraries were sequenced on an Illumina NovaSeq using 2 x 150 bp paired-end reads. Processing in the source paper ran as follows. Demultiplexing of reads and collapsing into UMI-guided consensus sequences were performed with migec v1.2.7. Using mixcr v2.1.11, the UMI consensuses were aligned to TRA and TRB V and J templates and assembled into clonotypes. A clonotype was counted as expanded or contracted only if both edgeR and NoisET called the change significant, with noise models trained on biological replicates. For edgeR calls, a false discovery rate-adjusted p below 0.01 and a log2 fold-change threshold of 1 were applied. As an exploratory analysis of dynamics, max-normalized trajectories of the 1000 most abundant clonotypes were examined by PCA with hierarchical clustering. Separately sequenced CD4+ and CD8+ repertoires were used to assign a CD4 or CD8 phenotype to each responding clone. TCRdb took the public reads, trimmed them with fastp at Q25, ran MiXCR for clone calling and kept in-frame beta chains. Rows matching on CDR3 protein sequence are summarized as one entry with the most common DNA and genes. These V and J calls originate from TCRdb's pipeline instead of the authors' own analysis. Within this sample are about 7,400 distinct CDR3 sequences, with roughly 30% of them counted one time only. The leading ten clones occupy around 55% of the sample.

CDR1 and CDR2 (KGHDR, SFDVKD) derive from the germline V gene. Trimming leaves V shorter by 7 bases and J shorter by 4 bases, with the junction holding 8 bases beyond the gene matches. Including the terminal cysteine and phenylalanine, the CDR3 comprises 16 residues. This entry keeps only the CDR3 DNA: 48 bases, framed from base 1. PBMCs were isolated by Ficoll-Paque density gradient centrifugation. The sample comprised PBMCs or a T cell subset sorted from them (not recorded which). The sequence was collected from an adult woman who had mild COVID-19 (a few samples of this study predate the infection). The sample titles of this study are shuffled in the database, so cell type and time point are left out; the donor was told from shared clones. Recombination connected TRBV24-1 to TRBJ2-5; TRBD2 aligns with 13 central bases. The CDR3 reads CATSLGLAGFGETQYF. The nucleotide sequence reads TGTGCCACCAGCCTGGGACTAGCGGGGTTCGGAGAGACCCAGTACTTC.